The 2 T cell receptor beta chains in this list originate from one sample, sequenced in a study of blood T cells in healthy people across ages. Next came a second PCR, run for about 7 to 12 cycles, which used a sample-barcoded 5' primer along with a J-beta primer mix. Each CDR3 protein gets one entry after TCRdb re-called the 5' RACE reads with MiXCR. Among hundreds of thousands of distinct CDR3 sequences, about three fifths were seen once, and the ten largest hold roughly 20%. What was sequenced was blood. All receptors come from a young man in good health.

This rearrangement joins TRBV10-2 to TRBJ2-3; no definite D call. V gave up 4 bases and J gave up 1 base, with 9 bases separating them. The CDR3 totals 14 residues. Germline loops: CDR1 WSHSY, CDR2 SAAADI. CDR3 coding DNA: TGCGCCAGCAGTGTAGTGACTGGCACAGATACGCAGTATTTT. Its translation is CASSVVTGTDTQYF.

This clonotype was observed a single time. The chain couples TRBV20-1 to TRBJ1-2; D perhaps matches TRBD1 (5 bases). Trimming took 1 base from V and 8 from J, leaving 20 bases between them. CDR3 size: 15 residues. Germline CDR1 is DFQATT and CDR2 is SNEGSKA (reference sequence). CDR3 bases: TGCAGTGCTAGAGTGACAGCCCGCGGGTTGCGGGGCTACACCTTC. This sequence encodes CSARVTARGLRGYTF.